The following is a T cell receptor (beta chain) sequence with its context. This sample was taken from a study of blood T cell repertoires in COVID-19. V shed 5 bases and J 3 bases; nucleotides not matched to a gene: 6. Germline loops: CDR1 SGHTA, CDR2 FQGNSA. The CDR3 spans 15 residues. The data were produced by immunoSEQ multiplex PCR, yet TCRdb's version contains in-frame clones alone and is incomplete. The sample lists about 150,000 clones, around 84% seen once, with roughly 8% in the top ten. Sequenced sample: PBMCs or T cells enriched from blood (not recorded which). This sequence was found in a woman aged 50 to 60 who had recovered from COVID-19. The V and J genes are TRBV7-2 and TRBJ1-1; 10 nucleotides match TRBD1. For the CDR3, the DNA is TGTGCCAGCAGCACCCGACAGGGGGCGGACACTGAAGCTTTCTTT. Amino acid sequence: CASSTRQGADTEAFF.